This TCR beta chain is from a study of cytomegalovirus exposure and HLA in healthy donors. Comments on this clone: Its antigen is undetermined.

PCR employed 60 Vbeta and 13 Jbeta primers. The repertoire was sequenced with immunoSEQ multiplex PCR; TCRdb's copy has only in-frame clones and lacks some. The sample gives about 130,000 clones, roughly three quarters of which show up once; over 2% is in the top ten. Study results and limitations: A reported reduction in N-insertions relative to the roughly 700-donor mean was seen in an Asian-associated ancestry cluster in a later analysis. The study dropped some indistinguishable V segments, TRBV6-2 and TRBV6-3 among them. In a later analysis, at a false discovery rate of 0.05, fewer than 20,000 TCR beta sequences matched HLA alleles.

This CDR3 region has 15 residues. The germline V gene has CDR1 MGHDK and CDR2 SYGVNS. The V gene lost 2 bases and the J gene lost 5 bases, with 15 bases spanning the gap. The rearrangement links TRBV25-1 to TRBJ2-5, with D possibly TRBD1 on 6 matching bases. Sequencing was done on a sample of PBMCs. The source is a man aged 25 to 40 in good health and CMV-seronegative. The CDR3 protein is CASSEIGTMGETQYF. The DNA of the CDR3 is TGTGCCAGCAGTGAAATCGGGACAATGGGGGAGACCCAGTACTTC.